Following are 5 T cell receptor beta chains from one sample sequenced in a study of blood T cell repertoires in COVID-19. The data were produced by immunoSEQ multiplex PCR, yet TCRdb's version contains in-frame clones alone and is incomplete. The repertoire holds approximately 94,000 clones, with 70% to 90% as singletons. Sequenced input: peripheral blood. The receptors stem from a man aged 50 or older with active or convalescent COVID-19.

The J gene is TRBJ2-1, the V gene TRBV10-1; the D gene is possibly TRBD1 (5 bases). The germline V and J ends were trimmed by 2 bases and 5 bases, with 10 bases remaining between them. This CDR3 is built from 14 residues. The V gene's germline CDR1 is WNHNN and CDR2 SYGVQD (reference sequence). The CDR3 loop is CASSEGAVNNEQFF. The CDR3 nucleotides read TGCGCCAGCAGTGAGGGGGCCGTTAACAATGAGCAGTTCTTC.

CDR3 sequence (DNA): TGTGCCAGCAGCGTCCGACAGGGGGGCAACACCGGGGAGCTGTTTTTT. Residues: CASSVRQGGNTGELFF. The V gene is TRBV11-3, the J gene TRBJ2-2; 9 bases agree with TRBD1. CDR1 and CDR2 (germline): SGHNT, YENEEA. The V gene end was trimmed by 5 bases and the J gene end by 2 bases; junction bases not matched to a gene: 6. The CDR3 spans 16 residues.

This chain joins TRBV5-4 and TRBJ1-2, with 10 bases lining up with TRBD1. Germline V gives CDR1 SGHNT, CDR2 YYREEE (reference sequence). With 5 bases clipped from V and 1 base from J, the junction kept 5 bases outside the gene matches. The CDR3 has 15 residues. This CDR3 reads CASSRQGAGNYGYTF. The CDR3 DNA follows: TGTGCCAGCAGTCGACAGGGGGCGGGTAACTATGGCTACACCTTC.

This clone was recorded once. The chain combines TRBV5-1 with TRBJ1-4; TRBD1 might be the D (6 bases). The CDR3 is 15 residues long. Trimming cost V 0 bases and J 6 bases, with 12 bases left between them. The germline V gene has CDR1 SGHRS and CDR2 YFSETQ. The CDR3 coding sequence is TGCGCCAGCAGCTTGGGTCTGGGGGCAGATGAAAAACTGTTTTTT. This encodes CASSLGLGADEKLFF.

The chain couples TRBV5-4 to TRBJ1-1; D is unclear. Trimming took 2 bases from V and 4 from J, leaving 6 bases between them. CDR3 size: 12 residues. Per germline, CDR1 SGHNT and CDR2 YYREEE (reference sequence). The CDR3 spells CASSLLSTEAFF. The DNA for the CDR3 is TGTGCCAGCAGCTTATTGAGCACTGAAGCTTTCTTT.